Detailed here is one TCR beta chain. Method: immunoSEQ multiplex PCR; TCRdb's copy keeps in-frame clones and lacks some. The top ten hold around 3% of the sample, which has a few hundred thousand clones, roughly 87% seen once. This CDR3 has 14 residues. CDR1 and CDR2 (germline): SNHLY, FYNNEI. Trimming cost V 7 bases and J 13 bases, with 20 bases left between them. Recovered status in Cohort 3 required two negative PCRs, clearance, or symptom resolution. This sample was included in a study of blood T cell repertoires in COVID-19. The sample consisted of PBMCs or T cells enriched from blood (not recorded which). V usage is TRBV2 and J usage is TRBJ1-6, with D maybe TRBD1 (6 bases). This receptor was identified in a young woman who had recovered from COVID-19. In DNA, the CDR3 is TGTGCCAGCATCTCGGACAGTGGAGTGACGCCCCTCCACTTT. Amino acids: CASISDSGVTPLHF.